The 13 T cell receptor beta chains below all came from one sample that was sequenced in a study of CD8 T cells in Susac syndrome. Random hexamers were used to reverse transcribe about 0.45 to 1 ug of RNA. TCRdb recomputed calls from the immunoSEQ multiplex PCR reads with MiXCR, one row per CDR3 protein. The sample has just under 95,000 distinct CDR3 sequences, around 94% seen once. Sequenced: CD4+ T cells from PBMCs. Receptors were obtained from a human donor with Susac syndrome.

V and J are TRBV12-3 or TRBV12-4 and TRBJ1-2; D perhaps matches TRBD1 (5 bases). The CDR3 is 13 residues long. V was pared by 6 bases and J by 8 bases, with 16 bases between. The CDR3 DNA reads TGTGCCAGCAGCGCCCTCCCAGGGAGAGGCTACACCTTC. This codes for CASSALPGRGYTF.

J is TRBJ2-7 and V is TRBV10-3, with D uncertain. V shed 2 bases and J shed 3 bases, with 11 bases lying between them. The CDR3 extends over 14 amino acids. CDR1 and CDR2 (germline): ENHRY, SYGVKD. The CDR3 region is CAISEALSSYEQYF. CDR3 DNA sequence: TGTGCCATCAGTGAGGCACTCTCGAGCTACGAGCAGTACTTC.

The V call is TRBV29-1, the J call TRBJ2-1, with 9 bases identical to TRBD1. The J segment lost 1 base and the V segment lost 7 bases, leaving 5 bases of the junction unmatched. Per germline, CDR1 SQVTM and CDR2 ANQGSEA. The CDR3 has 14 residues. CDR3 residues: CSALTGGSYNEQFF. The CDR3 DNA is TGCAGCGCCTTGACAGGGGGGTCCTACAATGAGCAGTTCTTC.

This chain joins TRBV20-1 and TRBJ2-7, with D tentatively TRBD1 (5 bases). This CDR3 comprises 11 residues. The V gene's germline CDR1 is DFQATT and CDR2 SNEGSKA (reference sequence). The CDR3 DNA reads TGCAGACCTCAGGGATCCTACGAGCAGTACTTC. Translation gives CRPQGSYEQYF.

The CDR3, as DNA: TGTGCCAGCAGCGGAGGGGGGTTAGGGGGGCAGCCCCAGCATTTT. It yields the protein CASSGGGLGGQPQHF. This chain links TRBV7-8 with TRBJ1-5, with TRBD1 as a possible D gene (6 bases). The CDR3 has 15 amino acids. The V end was cut by 5 bases, the J end by 7 bases, with 18 bases between. In germline, CDR1 is SGHVS, CDR2 FQNEAQ.

The chain uses TRBV4-3 and TRBJ2-1; TRBD1 matches 8 bases. The CDR3 loop spans 17 amino acids. Germline values: CDR1 LGHNA, CDR2 YSLEER. Trimming removed 0 bases from V and 6 bases from J; junction bases left unmatched: 10. The DNA of the CDR3 is TGCGCCAGCAGCCAAGATAGGGGGACAGGTGGGTCCAATGAGCAGTTCTTC. It yields the protein CASSQDRGTGGSNEQFF.

This chain connects TRBV5-1 to TRBJ2-5, with no clear D. The CDR3 length is 13 residues. V dropped 1 base and J dropped 3 bases, with 7 bases sitting between them. CDR1 is SGHRS, CDR2 YFSETQ, per germline. CDR3 region: CASSLRIEETQYF. The DNA of the CDR3 is TGCGCCAGCAGCTTGAGAATAGAAGAGACCCAGTACTTC.

This chain joins TRBV9 and TRBJ2-3; D not resolved. The germline CDR1 and CDR2 sequences are SGDLS and YYNGEE. V lost 4 bases, J lost 5 bases, and 17 bases lay in between. The CDR3 runs to 15 residues. The CDR3 coding sequence is TGTGCCAGCAGCAGCCCCCCTTCTTCTAGAGATACGCAGTATTTT. The encoded protein is CASSSPPSSRDTQYF.

This rearrangement joins TRBV19 to TRBJ2-1; D may be TRBD2 (5 bases). The CDR3 is made up of 11 amino acids. Trimming shortened V by 4 bases and J by 10 bases, and 8 bases separated the two germline ends. Germline CDR1 and CDR2: LNHDA and SQIVND (reference sequence). The CDR3: CASSRWEEQFF. The CDR3 DNA reads as TGTGCCAGTAGTAGGTGGGAGGAGCAGTTCTTC.

J is TRBJ2-2 and V is TRBV10-3, with D possibly TRBD1 on 6 matching bases. This CDR3 is 14 amino acids long. Trimming left V 7 bases short and J 1 base short, with 10 bases between. Germline-derived CDR1 and CDR2 are ENHRY and SYGVKD. CDR3 sequence (DNA): TGTGCCATCAAGGCGACAGGGAACACCGGGGAGCTGTTTTTT. Its translation: CAIKATGNTGELFF.

The V and J genes are TRBV6-5 and TRBJ1-1; 7 nucleotides align to TRBD1. The germline CDR1 and CDR2 sequences are MNHEY and SVGAGI. The CDR3 loop spans 14 amino acids. V trimming: 2 bases; J trimming: 6 bases; junction bases outside the gene matches: 6. CDR3 nucleotide sequence: TGTGCCAGCAGTTACAGGGGACAGTCCTCTGAAGCTTTCTTT. The encoded protein is CASSYRGQSSEAFF.

The V gene is TRBV30, the J gene TRBJ2-5; 12 bases match TRBD2. V dropped 2 bases and J dropped 5; count of bases not matched to a gene: 0. Germline CDR1 and CDR2: GTSNPN and SVGIG (reference sequence). This CDR3 region has 13 residues. CDR3 in amino acids: CAWSLAGGETQYF. The CDR3 DNA reads as TGTGCCTGGAGTCTAGCGGGGGGGGAGACCCAGTACTTC.

This clonotype was seen once. The J gene is TRBJ1-2, the V gene TRBV12-3 or TRBV12-4, with D unclear. The V end lost 2 bases, the J end lost 0 bases, and 4 bases lay between the germline ends. The CDR3 is made up of 13 amino acids. The CDR3 sequence is CASSLTPNYGYTF. The CDR3 DNA reads TGTGCCAGCAGTTTAACCCCTAACTATGGCTACACCTTC.